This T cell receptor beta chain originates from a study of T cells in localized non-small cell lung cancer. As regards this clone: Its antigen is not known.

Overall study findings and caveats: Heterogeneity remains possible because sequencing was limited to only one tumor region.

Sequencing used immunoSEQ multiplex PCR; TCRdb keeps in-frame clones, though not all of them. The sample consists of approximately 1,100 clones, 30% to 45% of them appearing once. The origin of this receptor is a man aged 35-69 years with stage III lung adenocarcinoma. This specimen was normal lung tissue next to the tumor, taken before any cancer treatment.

In nucleotides, the CDR3 is TGTGCCACCAGCAGGATGACTAGCGGGGGGCTTCGGAATGAGCAGTTCTTC. This encodes CATSRMTSGGLRNEQFF. The chain uses TRBV15 and TRBJ2-1; 13 nucleotides line up with TRBD2. The CDR3 totals 17 residues. The V gene end was trimmed by 3 bases and the J gene end by 7 bases; junction bases not matched to a gene: 9. Germline lookup yields CDR1 LNHNV and CDR2 YYDKDF (reference sequence).